The 12 T cell receptor beta chains below were found in one sample sequenced in a study of blood T cell repertoires in COVID-19. TCRdb keeps only in-frame clones here, not all; method: immunoSEQ multiplex PCR. This sample has roughly 250,000 clones, with 84% found just once. The sequencing sample was made of peripheral blood. The receptors derive from a human donor in a cohort sampled during active COVID-19.

This clone was detected many times. The rearrangement joins TRBV2 to TRBJ2-7; D is possibly TRBD2 (6 bases). The CDR3 is 14 amino acids. V dropped 3 bases and J dropped 4 bases, with 13 bases sitting between them. Germline-derived CDR1 and CDR2 are SNHLY and FYNNEI. Here the CDR3 reads CASSELAGRYEQYF. CDR3 coding DNA: TGTGCCAGCAGTGAGTTGGCGGGAAGGTACGAGCAGTACTTC. Combining the CDR3 with reference TRBV2 and TRBJ2-7 gives the whole variable domain EPEVTQTPSHQVTQMGQEVILRCVPISNHLYFYWYRQILGQKVEFLVSFYNNEISEKSEIFDDQFSVERPDGSNFTLKIRSTKLEDSAMYFCASSELAGRYEQYFGPGTRLTVT.

The chain combines TRBV5-6 with TRBJ2-5, with D unresolved. The germline V and J ends were trimmed by 2 bases and 7 bases, with 15 bases remaining between them. Germline CDR1 is SGHDT and CDR2 is YYEEEE. The CDR3 runs 14 residues. CDR3 sequence: CASSFPGLGRTQYF. CDR3 bases: TGTGCCAGCAGCTTTCCGGGTTTGGGTCGGACCCAGTACTTC.

This clone was picked up one time. The CDR3 spells CASSPGTSGIARSTGQYF. CDR3 nucleotide sequence: TGTGCCAGCTCACCCGGGACTAGCGGGATAGCTAGATCTACGGGGCAGTACTTC. This rearrangement joins TRBV18 to TRBJ2-7, with 13 nucleotides matching TRBD2. The CDR3 sequence is 18 residues long. Germline V lookup: CDR1 KGHSH, CDR2 LQKENI. The ends lost 3 bases at V and 9 bases at J; junction bases unmatched: 17.

V usage is TRBV6-5 and J usage is TRBJ1-2, with 9 bases that match TRBD1. This CDR3 is 15 amino acids long. Germline assignment: CDR1 MNHEY and CDR2 SVGAGI. Trimming cost V 5 bases and J 8 bases; bases outside gene matches: 12. CDR3 in amino acids: CASSPQHRGRSGYTF. Here the CDR3 DNA reads TGTGCCAGCAGTCCCCAACACAGGGGGCGATCGGGCTACACCTTC.

The chain combines TRBV12-3 or TRBV12-4 with TRBJ1-1; tentative D call: TRBD1 (5 bases). The CDR3 loop spans 13 amino acids. V was clipped by 4 bases and J by 4 bases, with 10 bases between them. CDR3 bases: TGTGCCAGCAGTTCCGGAAGGGGCACTGAAGCTTTCTTT. Translation: CASSSGRGTEAFF.

The chain couples TRBV6-5 to TRBJ1-5, with 7 bases aligning to TRBD1. The CDR3 runs 14 residues. Germline CDR1 is MNHEY and CDR2 is SVGAGI. Trimming at V came to 6 bases and at J to 5 bases, leaving 7 bases not matched to a gene. For the CDR3, the DNA is TGTGCCAGCAGGAGGGGACAGAAGTATCAGCCCCAGCATTTT. It specifies CASRRGQKYQPQHF.

The chain recombines TRBV5-1 with TRBJ1-4; TRBD1 agrees at 9 bases. The J segment lost 4 bases and the V segment lost 4 bases, leaving 5 bases of the junction unmatched. The CDR3 runs to 15 residues. Germline loops: CDR1 SGHRS, CDR2 YFSETQ. The CDR3 region has the DNA TGCGCCAGCAGCACAGGGGGCAGGGGTAATGAAAAACTGTTTTTT. It is translated as CASSTGGRGNEKLFF.

The V call is TRBV9, the J call TRBJ2-7; D may be TRBD1 (6 bases). Germline values: CDR1 SGDLS, CDR2 YYNGEE. The CDR3 is made up of 15 amino acids. Trimming pared 4 bases from V and 3 bases from J, leaving 17 bases between. The CDR3 loop is CASSPGQFFGYEQYF. CDR3 in DNA: TGTGCCAGCAGCCCAGGACAGTTCTTTGGCTACGAGCAGTACTTC.

This chain connects TRBV3-1 (or the pseudogene TRBV3-2) to TRBJ2-3, with TRBD2 matching over 8 bases. After removal of 5 bases from V and 10 bases from J, the junction contained 14 bases not matched to a gene. The length of the CDR3 is 15 residues. The V gene's germline CDR1 is LGHDT and CDR2 YNNKEL (reference sequence). CDR3 nucleotides: TGTGCCAGCAGCTCCGGGACTAGTTTAATGATTGCGCAGTATTTT. Translated: CASSSGTSLMIAQYF.

The chain recombines TRBV6-7 with TRBJ1-5; TRBD1 matches 9 bases. TRBV6-7 is flagged as an ORF with uncertain function. The V and J ends lost 4 bases and 6 bases, in that order; junction bases with no gene match: 7. The CDR3 spans 15 residues. Here the CDR3 reads CASSFTGGGIQPQHF. The CDR3 nucleotides read TGTGCCAGCAGTTTCACAGGGGGCGGCATTCAGCCCCAGCATTTT.

The chain carries TRBV9 and TRBJ2-7, with 8 nucleotides matching TRBD1. Trimming took 3 bases from V and 3 from J; bases not matched to a gene: 5. Germline V CDR1 and CDR2: SGDLS, YYNGEE. The CDR3 sequence is 14 residues long. CDR3 sequence: CASSAGQGGYEQYF. The DNA for the CDR3 is TGTGCCAGCAGCGCCGGACAGGGCGGCTACGAGCAGTACTTC.

The gene calls are TRBV20-1 and TRBJ1-2; no clear D gene. Germline V gene data show CDR1 as DFQATT and CDR2 as SNEGSKA (reference sequence). V was clipped by 6 bases and J by 13 bases, with 12 bases between them. This CDR3 comprises 9 residues. CDR3 region: CSAMGFSTF. The DNA for the CDR3 is TGCAGTGCCATGGGCTTTTCCACCTTC.